The present TCR beta chain was sequenced within a study of OX40 agonist ivuxolimab in advanced cancers. Sequencing was performed with immunoSEQ multiplex PCR; in TCRdb, only in-frame clones are kept and a portion is missing. Found here are over 60,000 clones, around 85% of them singletons; the top ten hold 4%. Patients with autoimmune history or systemic immunosuppression were excluded. This sequence was found in an adult with an advanced solid tumor such as melanoma, head and neck, liver or kidney cancer. The sequences come from CD4+ or CD8+ T cells sorted from blood, collected in a trial of the OX40 agonist ivuxolimab.

DNA for the CDR3: TGTGCCAGCCACTCCTCAACTAATGAAAAACTGTTTTTT. This sequence encodes CASHSSTNEKLFF. The rearrangement joins TRBV25-1 to TRBJ1-4; no firm D call. The CDR3 is made up of 13 amino acids. The V end was cut by 8 bases, the J end by 0 bases, with 7 bases between. Germline assignment: CDR1 MGHDK and CDR2 SYGVNS.